A selection of T cell receptor beta chains follows, all from one sample in a study of pediatric ulcerative colitis. Method: immunoSEQ multiplex PCR; TCRdb's copy keeps in-frame clones and lacks some. This sample has tens of thousands of clones, with roughly 79% found just once. Specimen: gut tissue. Receptor source: a girl aged 5-17 years with moderate ulcerative colitis. Both conserved end residues are part of each CDR3. The order of the fields is clone size, J gene, V gene, D gene, CDR3 protein, CDR3 DNA. The D gene is left open where the match is weak. Some rows mark clone size as missing; the rest say once, few, many or name a class of expanded clone.

- | TRBJ1-3 | TRBV4-2 | TRBD1 | CASSFGQGIFGNTIYF | TGTGCCAGCAGCTTTGGACAGGGTATCTTTGGAAACACCATATATTTT
- | TRBJ1-5 | TRBV25-1 | - | CASSDSVGNQPQHF | TGTGCCAGCAGTGACTCGGTAGGCAATCAGCCCCAGCATTTT
few | TRBJ2-3 | TRBV5-4 | TRBD2 | CASSPGTSGRVWEQYF | TGTGCCAGCAGCCCCGGGACTAGCGGGAGGGTGTGGGAGCAGTATTTT
- | TRBJ2-7 | TRBV4-2 | - | CASSLVKGGVEQYF | TGTGCCAGCAGCTTGGTAAAGGGAGGCGTCGAGCAGTACTTC
- | TRBJ2-2 | TRBV2 | - | CASSPRASGELFF | TGTGCCAGCAGTCCCCGGGCTTCCGGGGAGCTGTTTTTT
few | TRBJ1-2 | TRBV6-6 | TRBD1 | CASSSPDRGYGYTF | TGTGCCAGCAGCTCCCCGGACAGGGGGTATGGCTACACCTTC
- | TRBJ1-1 | TRBV7-9 | - | CASSLVGAAEAFF | TGTGCCAGCAGCTTAGTAGGGGCGGCTGAAGCTTTCTTT
once | TRBJ1-6 | TRBV30 | - | CAWSTAALPSNSPLHF | TGTGCCTGGAGTACCGCAGCCCTTCCGTCTAATTCACCCCTCCACTTT
- | TRBJ2-1 | TRBV11-2 | TRBD2 | CASSWPAGLANEQFF | TGTGCCAGCAGCTGGCCAGCGGGATTGGCTAATGAGCAGTTCTTC
- | TRBJ1-3 | TRBV13 | - | CASSPSGRPGNTIYF | TGTGCCAGCAGCCCCTCAGGGCGGCCTGGAAACACCATATATTTT
- | TRBJ2-7 | TRBV6-6 | TRBD1 | CASSYDRGRLGEQYF | TGTGCCAGCAGTTACGACAGGGGTCGTTTGGGCGAGCAGTACTTC
- | TRBJ2-7 | TRBV27 | TRBD2 | CASSFSLAGAYEQYF | TGTGCCAGCAGTTTCTCGCTAGCGGGGGCTTACGAGCAGTACTTC
- | TRBJ2-1 | TRBV10-1 | TRBD2 | CASSESRLAGGNEQFF | TGCGCCAGCAGTGAGTCGCGCCTAGCGGGAGGGAATGAGCAGTTCTTC
- | TRBJ2-1 | TRBV29-1 | - | CSVGATSRGEQFF | TGCAGCGTGGGGGCCACTAGCAGAGGTGAGCAGTTCTTC
- | TRBJ2-2 | TRBV19 | - | CASSSQGAGELFF | TGTGCCAGTAGTAGCCAGGGCGCCGGGGAGCTGTTTTTT
- | TRBJ2-1 | TRBV30 | - | CAWSVSFNEQFF | TGTGCCTGGAGTGTATCCTTCAATGAGCAGTTCTTC
once | TRBJ2-5 | TRBV6-1 | - | CASSERRSREYF | TGTGCCAGCAGTGAACGTCGGAGTAGGGAGTACTTC
- | TRBJ2-5 | TRBV9 | - | CASSREETQYF | TGTGCCAGCAGCCGCGAAGAGACCCAGTACTTC
- | TRBJ2-3 | TRBV11-2 | - | CASSSTGEIITDTQYF | TGTGCCAGCAGCTCGACCGGGGAAATCATCACAGATACGCAGTATTTT
once | TRBJ1-1 | TRBV7-2 | - | CASSLYGGTNTEAFF | TGTGCCAGCAGCTTATATGGGGGGACGAACACTGAAGCTTTCTTT
- | TRBJ1-1 | TRBV30 | - | CAWSVGFDTEAFF | TGTGCCTGGAGTGTTGGGTTTGACACTGAAGCTTTCTTT
- | TRBJ2-4 | TRBV29-1 | - | CSVETGVSGIQYF | TGCAGCGTTGAAACAGGGGTTAGCGGCATTCAGTACTTC
- | TRBJ2-1 | TRBV15 | - | CATSKIADLSYNEQFF | TGTGCCACCAGCAAAATAGCGGACCTCTCCTACAATGAGCAGTTCTTC
- | TRBJ1-5 | TRBV6-1 | TRBD1 | CASSIRQGSNQPQHF | TGTGCCAGCAGTATAAGACAGGGCAGCAATCAGCCCCAGCATTTT